The clone carrying this T cell receptor (beta chain) was recorded only once. This sample is part of a study of T-cell reconstitution after alpha-beta-depleted transplantation in children. CDR1 is SGHVS and CDR2 is FNYEAQ in the germline V gene. The CDR3 consists of 18 residues. The ends lost 0 bases at V and 0 bases at J; junction bases unmatched: 4. The library targeted TCRbeta and was prepared with unique molecular identifiers. Each CDR3 protein gets one entry after TCRdb re-called the PCR reads with MiXCR. The sample has around 480,000 distinct CDR3 sequences; about 33% are singletons. This chain uses TRBV7-6 with TRBJ2-2; 10 bases are a match to TRBD1. The sample here was PBMCs from the stem cell graft donor, taken from the stem cell graft. The receptor was derived from a human donor who donated a stem cell graft to a child with aplastic anemia. CDR3 sequence (DNA): TGTGCCAGCAGCTTAGCGCCGGGACAGGGGTCGAACACCGGGGAGCTGTTTTTT. Residues: CASSLAPGQGSNTGELFF.